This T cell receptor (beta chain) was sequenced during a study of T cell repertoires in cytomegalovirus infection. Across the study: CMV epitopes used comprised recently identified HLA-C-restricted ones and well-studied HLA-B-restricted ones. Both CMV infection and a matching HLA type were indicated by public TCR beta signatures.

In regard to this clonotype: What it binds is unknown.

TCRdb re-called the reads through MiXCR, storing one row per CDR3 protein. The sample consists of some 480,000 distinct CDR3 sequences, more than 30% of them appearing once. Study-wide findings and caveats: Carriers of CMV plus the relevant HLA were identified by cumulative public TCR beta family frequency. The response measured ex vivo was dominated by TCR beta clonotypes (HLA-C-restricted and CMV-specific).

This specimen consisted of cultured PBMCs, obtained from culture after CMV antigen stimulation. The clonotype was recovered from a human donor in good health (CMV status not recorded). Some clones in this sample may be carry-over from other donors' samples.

This CDR3 is CASSFGTGITGELFF. The CDR3 DNA reads as TGTGCCAGCAGCTTCGGGACAGGGATCACCGGGGAGCTGTTTTTT. V and J are TRBV7-8 and TRBJ2-2; 9 bases are a match to TRBD1. This CDR3 comprises 15 residues. Trimming cost V 3 bases and J 4 bases; bases outside gene matches: 3. Germline CDR1 is SGHVS and CDR2 is FQNEAQ.